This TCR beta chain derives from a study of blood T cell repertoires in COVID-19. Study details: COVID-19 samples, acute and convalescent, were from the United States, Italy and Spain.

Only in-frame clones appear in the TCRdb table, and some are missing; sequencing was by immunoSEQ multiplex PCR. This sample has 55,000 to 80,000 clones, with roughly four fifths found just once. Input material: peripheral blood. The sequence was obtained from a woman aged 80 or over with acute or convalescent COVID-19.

The CDR3 sequence: CASVVAYGAGELFF. As DNA, the CDR3 is TGCGCCAGCGTGGTAGCGTACGGGGCCGGGGAGCTGTTTTTT. The chain is built from TRBV10-2 and TRBJ2-2; weak D call: TRBD2 (5 bases). There are 14 residues in the CDR3. Germline CDR1 WSHSY, CDR2 SAAADI. Trimming removed 8 bases from V and 6 bases from J, with 16 bases in between.